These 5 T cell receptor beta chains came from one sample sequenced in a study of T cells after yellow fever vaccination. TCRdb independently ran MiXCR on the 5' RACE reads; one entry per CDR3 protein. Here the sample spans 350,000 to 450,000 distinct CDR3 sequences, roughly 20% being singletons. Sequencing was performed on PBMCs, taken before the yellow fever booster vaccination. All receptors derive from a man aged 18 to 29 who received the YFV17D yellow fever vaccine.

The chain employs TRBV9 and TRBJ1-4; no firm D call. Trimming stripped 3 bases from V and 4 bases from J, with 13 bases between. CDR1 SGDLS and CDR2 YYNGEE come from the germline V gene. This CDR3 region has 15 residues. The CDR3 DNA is TGTGCCAGCAGCGAGAGCGACGTGAGTAATGAAAAACTGTTTTTT. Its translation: CASSESDVSNEKLFF.

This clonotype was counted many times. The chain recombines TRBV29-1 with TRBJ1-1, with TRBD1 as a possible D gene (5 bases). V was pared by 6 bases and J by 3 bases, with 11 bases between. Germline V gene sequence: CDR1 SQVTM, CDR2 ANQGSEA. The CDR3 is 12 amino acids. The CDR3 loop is CSVKARDTEAFF. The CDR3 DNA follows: TGCAGCGTCAAGGCCAGGGACACTGAAGCTTTCTTT.

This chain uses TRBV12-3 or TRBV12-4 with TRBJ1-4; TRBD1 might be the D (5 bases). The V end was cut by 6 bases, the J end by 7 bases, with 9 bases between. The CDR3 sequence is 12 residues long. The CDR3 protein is CASSPGPEKLFF. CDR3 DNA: TGTGCCAGCAGCCCGGGGCCTGAAAAACTGTTTTTT.

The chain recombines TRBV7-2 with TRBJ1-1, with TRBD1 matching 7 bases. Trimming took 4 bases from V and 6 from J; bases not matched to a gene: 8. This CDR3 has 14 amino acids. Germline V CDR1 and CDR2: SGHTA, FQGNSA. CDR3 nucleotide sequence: TGTGCCAGCAGCTCGGGACAGAGTTTCTCTGAAGCTTTCTTT. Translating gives CASSSGQSFSEAFF.

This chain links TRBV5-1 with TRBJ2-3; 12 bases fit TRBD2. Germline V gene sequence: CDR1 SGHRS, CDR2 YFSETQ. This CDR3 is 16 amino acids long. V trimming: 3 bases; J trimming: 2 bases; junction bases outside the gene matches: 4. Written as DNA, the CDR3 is TGCGCCAGCAGCTGGACTAGCGGGGATGTCACAGATACGCAGTATTTT. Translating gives CASSWTSGDVTDTQYF.